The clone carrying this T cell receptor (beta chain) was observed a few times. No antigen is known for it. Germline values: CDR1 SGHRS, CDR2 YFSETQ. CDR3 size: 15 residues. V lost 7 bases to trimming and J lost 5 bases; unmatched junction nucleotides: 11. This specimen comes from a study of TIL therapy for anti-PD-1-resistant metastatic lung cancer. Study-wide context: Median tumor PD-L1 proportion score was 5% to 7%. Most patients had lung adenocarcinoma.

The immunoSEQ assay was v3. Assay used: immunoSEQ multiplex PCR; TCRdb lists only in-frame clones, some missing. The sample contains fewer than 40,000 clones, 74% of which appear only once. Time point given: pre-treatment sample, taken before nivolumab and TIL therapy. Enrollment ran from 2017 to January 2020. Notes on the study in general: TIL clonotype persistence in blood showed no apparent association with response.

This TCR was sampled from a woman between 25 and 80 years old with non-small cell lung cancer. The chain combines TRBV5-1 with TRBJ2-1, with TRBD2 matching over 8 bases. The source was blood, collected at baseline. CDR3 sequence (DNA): TGCGCCAGCTCGGCGGGGCGGGGGGTAAACAATGAGCAGTTCTTC. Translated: CASSAGRGVNNEQFF.